Included here is one TCR beta chain sequence, with context. Its recognized antigen is unknown. One base away there is no much larger clone; base qualities are not given. The sample comes from a study of Ad26.COV2.S vaccination and SARS-CoV-2 variants (dated by TCRdb to the early 2020s). Regarding the study in general: Donors in the vaccine arm were drawn from COV1001, a multicentre, randomized, double-blind, placebo-controlled phase I-IIa trial testing Ad26.COV2.S in healthy adults. Ad26.COV2.S was administered intramuscularly at a dose of 5x10^10 or 1x10^11 viral particles, either as one shot or as two shots given 56 days apart. TCRbeta repertoire sequencing was used to assess the specificity and breadth of SARS-CoV-2-reactive T cell receptors after Ad26.COV2.S vaccination. The TCR-sequenced set comprised approximately 32 samples: around 20 Ad26.COV2.S vaccine recipients, 5 placebo recipients and 8 SARS-CoV-2 convalescent individuals. Trial participants were randomized into five groups of five, in which low-dose or high-dose Ad26.COV2.S was given once or twice, or placebo was given on both occasions. Investigators remained blinded to trial group allocation during experiments and outcome assessment.

General findings and caveats noted by the study authors: Vaccine and placebo recipients had comparable non-spike TCR breadth, which fits with the vaccine containing only spike. It was noted by the authors that total T cell responses may have been underestimated by the TCR breadth and depth analyses. Substantial breadth of spike-specific CD8+ and CD4+ T cell responses was reported after vaccination. Higher spike-specific TCR breadth was observed in Ad26.COV2.S recipients than in placebo recipients (P = 0.0014). Comparing responses between vaccine doses or regimens was not something the study was powered to do.

The treatment or condition label, read with the paper, signifies: around 19 received Ad26.COV2.S at low or high dose, single or two shots; five or six received placebo; per-sample allocation not given. Repertoires of vaccine and placebo recipients were sequenced from samples taken on day 63 after the first injection. Between 29 July and 7 August 2020, Cohort 1b enrolled 20 to 30 adults aged 18-55 years at one site in Boston, USA. As a vaccine, Ad26.COV2.S was a replication-incompetent adenovirus type 26 vector that expressed a prefusion-stabilized SARS-CoV-2 spike protein derived from the original Wuhan strain. Relative to germline, V is 6 bases shorter and J is 8 bases shorter, with 19 bases between their ends. Including cysteine and phenylalanine, the CDR3 has 14 amino acids. Left in the record is the CDR3 DNA by itself, 42 bases read in frame from the first base. CDR1 and CDR2 (MNHEY, SVGAGI) derive from the germline V gene.

The immunoSEQ Assay was the method used to sequence TCRbeta CDR3 regions. After extraction, genomic DNA underwent amplification by bias-controlled multiplex PCR, followed by high-throughput sequencing. As for how the authors treated the data: To quantify the absolute abundance of every unique TCRbeta CDR3 region, sequences were collapsed and filtered. T cell fraction was estimated by normalization of TCRbeta template counts to usable DNA, with usable DNA being measured through amplification of reference genes present in all nucleated cells. Repertoire TCRs were annotated as SARS-CoV-2-specific when V gene, CDR3 amino acid sequence and J gene were exactly matched to a known reactive TCR set. The reference SARS-CoV-2 TCR set came from MIRA and was filtered for enrichment in COVID-19-positive ImmuneCODE repertoires, removing public or cross-reactive TCRs. Based on the MIRA antigens, annotated TCRs were further analysed at the level of specific ORF or position within ORF. Breadth was defined as the number of annotated unique rearrangements divided by the total number of unique productive rearrangements, and depth was defined as the summed frequency of the annotated unique rearrangements. Group comparisons of TCR breadth used two-sided Wilcoxon rank-sum tests. This immuneACCESS table, as held by TCRdb, lists in-frame sequences with V and J called but not all clones. Of the missing ones, under half trace to an unresolved V gene in checked studies; the others have no known cause. The DNA gave D and trimming, while V, J and clone size come from that table. Here the sample has approximately 340,000 clones; around 83% occur a single time. The ten biggest clones cover around 3% of the sample.

The specimen comprised peripheral blood, sampled in a trial of Ad26.COV2.S vaccine versus placebo. The V and J genes are TRBV6-5 and TRBJ1-1; TRBD1 could be the D gene, as 5 bases match. The sequence derives from a person between 18 and 59 years old who received the Ad26.COV2.S COVID-19 vaccine or a placebo. DNA sequence: TGTGCCAGCAGCCGCCTAGGGGATTACGAAGAAGCTTTCTTT. Its translation is CASSRLGDYEEAFF.